Listed below are T cell receptor beta chains from one sample, sequenced in a study of shared clonotypes between healthy human individuals. The protocol was immunoSEQ multiplex PCR, while the TCRdb copy is restricted to in-frame clones and leaves out a portion. The sample lists over 850,000 clones, around 78% occurring once. The sample taken for sequencing was memory CD4+ T cells from PBMCs. Receptors originate from a man between 18 and 35 years old in good health. Some clones in this sample may be carry-over from other donors' samples. CDR3s include the opening cysteine and the closing phenylalanine or tryptophan. The D gene is left open where the match is weak. The listing skips clone size in some rows; elsewhere it reads once, few, many or a size class.

CDR3 protein	CDR3 DNA	V gene	D gene	clone size	J gene
CSATPGRGNYNQPQHF	TGCAGCGCCACCCCAGGCCGGGGGAACTACAATCAGCCCCAGCATTTT	TRBV29-1	.	.	TRBJ1-5
CASSLFGGRSNTGELFF	TGTGCCAGCAGCCTTTTTGGCGGGAGGTCGAACACCGGGGAGCTGTTTTTT	TRBV11-1	TRBD2	.	TRBJ2-2
CASSPLSLNTEAFF	TGTGCCAGCTCACCATTGTCCTTGAACACTGAAGCTTTCTTT	TRBV18	.	.	TRBJ1-1
CASSLHREGTEAFF	TGTGCCAGCAGCTTACATAGGGAGGGCACTGAAGCTTTCTTT	TRBV7-2	.	few	TRBJ1-1
CASSGDTFTEAFF	TGTGCCAGCAGTGGGGATACCTTCACTGAAGCTTTCTTT	TRBV2	.	.	TRBJ1-1
CASSRGQGGETQYF	TGCGCCAGCAGCCGCGGACAGGGAGGAGAGACCCAGTACTTC	TRBV5-1	TRBD1	.	TRBJ2-5
CASSPYSGSSYEQYF	TGTGCCAGCAGTCCCTATAGCGGGTCCTCCTACGAGCAGTACTTC	TRBV6-5	TRBD2	.	TRBJ2-7
CASSPAGAGGSYEQYF	TGTGCCAGCAGCCCCGCCGGGGCAGGGGGGTCCTACGAGCAGTACTTC	TRBV28	.	.	TRBJ2-7
CASTPPSSNEQYF	TGTGCCAGCACCCCTCCCTCTTCGAACGAGCAGTACTTC	TRBV18	.	.	TRBJ2-7
CASSLESGPDTQYF	TGTGCCAGCAGCTTAGAATCAGGCCCAGATACGCAGTATTTT	TRBV7-9	.	.	TRBJ2-3
CASSLTGVYEQYF	TGTGCCAGCAGTCTGACAGGGGTCTACGAGCAGTACTTC	TRBV28	TRBD1	.	TRBJ2-7
CASSEQDRSETQYF	TGTGCCAGCAGTGAACAGGATCGGTCGGAGACCCAGTACTTC	TRBV6-1	.	few	TRBJ2-5
CASSPRAGGFNEQYF	TGTGCCAGCAGCCCGAGAGCGGGAGGGTTTAACGAGCAGTACTTC	TRBV5-4	TRBD2	once	TRBJ2-7
CASSVTSAAVTEAFF	TGTGCCAGCAGCGTTACTAGTGCGGCTGTCACTGAAGCTTTCTTT	TRBV9	.	.	TRBJ1-1
CASSVRQGGGYEQYF	TGTGCCAGCAGTGTCCGACAGGGGGGCGGATACGAGCAGTACTTC	TRBV28	TRBD1	.	TRBJ2-7
CASSLGPSTEAFF	TGTGCCAGCAGCCTGGGACCCTCCACTGAAGCTTTCTTT	TRBV11-1	.	once	TRBJ1-1
CASSQQAGGNTGELFF	TGTGCCAGCAGCCAACAAGCGGGAGGGAACACCGGGGAGCTGTTTTTT	TRBV4-2	TRBD2	once	TRBJ2-2
CASSYQGGTNEKLFF	TGCGCCAGCAGCTATCAGGGGGGTACTAATGAAAAACTGTTTTTT	TRBV5-1	TRBD1	.	TRBJ1-4
CASIGTYNEQFF	TGTGCCAGTATTGGGACTTACAATGAGCAGTTCTTC	TRBV6-5	.	few	TRBJ2-1
CASSTRRGGEYF	TGTGCCAGCAGCACCCGTAGGGGCGGGGAGTACTTC	TRBV5-8	.	.	TRBJ2-7
CSVEEGSGANVLTF	TGCAGCGTTGAAGAAGGATCCGGGGCCAACGTCCTGACTTTC	TRBV29-1	.	few	TRBJ2-6
CASSGQINQPQHF	TGTGCCAGCAGTGGACAGATAAATCAGCCCCAGCATTTT	TRBV2	.	few	TRBJ1-5
CASSLGGQGQHF	TGTGCCAGCAGCTTGGGGGGACAGGGGCAACATTTT	TRBV5-6	TRBD1	.	TRBJ1-5
CASRDHREQYF	TGCGCCAGCAGAGACCACCGCGAGCAGTACTTC	TRBV5-1	.	.	TRBJ2-7
CAWSRTGLGNQPQHF	TGTGCCTGGAGCAGGACAGGGCTAGGAAATCAGCCCCAGCATTTT	TRBV30	TRBD1	.	TRBJ1-5
CASSIRGSSSGNTIYF	TGTGCCAGTAGTATTCGGGGGTCGAGCTCTGGAAACACCATATATTTT	TRBV19	.	few	TRBJ1-3
CASSVAGGATDTQYF	TGTGCCAGCAGCGTAGCGGGGGGCGCAACAGATACGCAGTATTTT	TRBV9	.	.	TRBJ2-3
CASSLSRGASYEQYF	TGTGCCAGCAGCTTATCGCGGGGGGCTTCCTACGAGCAGTACTTC	TRBV7-9	TRBD2	once	TRBJ2-7
CASSLSGVYSNQPQHF	TGTGCCAGCAGCTTGAGCGGGGTCTATAGCAATCAGCCCCAGCATTTT	TRBV5-6	.	.	TRBJ1-5
CSVVGLQGANEQFF	TGCAGCGTTGTGGGCTTGCAGGGAGCCAATGAGCAGTTCTTC	TRBV29-1	.	.	TRBJ2-1
CASSYSAGTNEKLFF	TGTGCCAGCAGTTACTCTGCGGGTACTAATGAAAAACTGTTTTTT	TRBV6-6	.	.	TRBJ1-4
CASGVETQYF	TGTGCCTCGGGGGTAGAGACCCAGTACTTC	TRBV6-6	.	.	TRBJ2-5
CASSSNSRDTQYF	TGTGCCAGCAGCTCGAACTCGAGAGATACGCAGTATTTT	TRBV7-3	.	.	TRBJ2-3
CASSYVRGLTTEAFF	TGTGCCAGCAGCTACGTCAGGGGGTTAACCACTGAAGCTTTCTTT	TRBV7-2	TRBD1	few	TRBJ1-1
CASSVVESYTEAFF	TGTGCCAGCAGCGTAGTAGAGTCATACACTGAAGCTTTCTTT	TRBV9	.	.	TRBJ1-1
CASSLRAGLNTEAFF	TGTGCCAGCAGCCTCCGGGCGGGTCTGAACACTGAAGCTTTCTTT	TRBV7-2	.	.	TRBJ1-1
CASSDWELEIYGYTF	TGTGCCAGCAGTGATTGGGAACTAGAAATATATGGCTACACCTTC	TRBV6-1	.	few	TRBJ1-2
CASSLSRTEEQYF	TGTGCCAGCAGCTTAAGCCGGACAGAAGAGCAGTACTTC	TRBV7-3	.	.	TRBJ2-7
CASSVLDYGRAKDTQYF	TGTGCCAGCAGTGTCCTCGATTACGGGAGGGCCAAAGATACGCAGTATTTT	TRBV28	TRBD2	once	TRBJ2-3
CASSLGQITGNTIYF	TGCGCCAGCAGCCTGGGACAGATAACTGGAAACACCATATATTTT	TRBV5-1	TRBD1	.	TRBJ1-3
CASSVDGGGTGELFF	TGTGCCAGCAGCGTAGACGGGGGCGGCACCGGGGAGCTGTTTTTT	TRBV9	.	.	TRBJ2-2
CASSLTLTGAGANVLTF	TGCGCCAGCAGCTTGACCCTGACAGGGGCTGGGGCCAACGTCCTGACTTTC	TRBV5-1	TRBD1	.	TRBJ2-6
CASSPIGDGNDGYTF	TGTGCCAGCAGCCCCATCGGGGACGGTAATGATGGCTACACCTTC	TRBV7-3	.	.	TRBJ1-2
CASSLASTSGTFDTQYF	TGCGCCAGCAGCTTGGCCAGCACTAGCGGGACATTCGATACGCAGTATTTT	TRBV5-1	TRBD2	.	TRBJ2-3
CASSFGLAGAHIQYF	TGCGCCAGCAGCTTCGGACTAGCGGGAGCCCACATTCAGTACTTC	TRBV5-1	TRBD2	.	TRBJ2-4
CASSVRDREGNEQFF	TGTGCCAGCAGTGTCCGGGACAGGGAGGGCAATGAGCAGTTCTTC	TRBV25-1	TRBD1	.	TRBJ2-1
CAISGDRGGYGYTF	TGTGCCATCAGTGGGGACAGGGGTGGCTATGGCTACACCTTC	TRBV10-3	TRBD1	.	TRBJ1-2
CGAYSGTPNTGELFF	TGTGGCGCGTACTCCGGGACTCCGAACACCGGGGAGCTGTTTTTT	TRBV30	.	.	TRBJ2-2
CASSVGGGADYGYTF	TGCGCCAGCAGCGTTGGAGGGGGCGCAGACTATGGCTACACCTTC	TRBV5-1	TRBD1	.	TRBJ1-2
CASSLSGTGGYTF	TGTGCCAGCAGTTTATCAGGGACGGGTGGCTACACCTTC	TRBV28	.	once	TRBJ1-2
CAWSRGGSNQPQHF	TGTGCCTGGAGTAGAGGGGGGAGCAATCAGCCCCAGCATTTT	TRBV30	.	few	TRBJ1-5
CSASGEETQYF	TGCAGTGCAAGCGGGGAAGAGACCCAGTACTTC	TRBV20-1	TRBD2	.	TRBJ2-5
CAISQDRIGNQPQHF	TGTGCCATCAGTCAGGACAGGATTGGCAATCAGCCCCAGCATTTT	TRBV10-3	TRBD1	.	TRBJ1-5
CASSQGRYGQGNEKLFF	TGCGCCAGCAGCCAAGGAAGGTATGGTCAGGGGAACGAAAAACTGTTTTTT	TRBV4-1	.	.	TRBJ1-4
CASRAGSMNYGYTF	TGTGCCAGCAGGGCAGGGAGTATGAACTATGGCTACACCTTC	TRBV28	.	few	TRBJ1-2
CASSLAGSVSSYEQYF	TGTGCCAGCAGCTTGGCGGGTAGCGTCAGCTCCTACGAGCAGTACTTC	TRBV5-6	.	once	TRBJ2-7
CASSQQPGLEKLFF	TGTGCCAGCAGTCAACAACCCGGGCTAGAAAAACTGTTTTTT	TRBV6-4	.	.	TRBJ1-4